The 19 T cell receptor beta chains below come from one sample, sequenced in a study of blood T cell repertoires in COVID-19. Clones were read by immunoSEQ multiplex PCR, and TCRdb kept only the in-frame ones, dropping some. This table has about 160,000 clones, 92% appearing once. The sequenced sample consisted of peripheral blood. The receptors originated from a man between 25 and 39 years old with COVID-19, enrolled during active disease.

The chain links TRBV5-4 to TRBJ2-7; TRBD1 aligns across 7 bases. This CDR3 contains 14 residues. Germline values: CDR1 SGHNT, CDR2 YYREEE (reference sequence). Trimming removed 5 bases from V and 2 bases from J; junction bases left unmatched: 7. DNA for the CDR3: TGTGCCAGCAGAAGACAGGGAGAACCCTACGAGCAGTACTTC. It codes for CASRRQGEPYEQYF.

This chain links TRBV19 with TRBJ1-4; 9 nucleotides line up with TRBD1. CDR1 LNHDA and CDR2 SQIVND come from the germline V gene (reference sequence). V dropped 9 bases and J dropped 8; count of bases not matched to a gene: 10. The CDR3 spans 14 residues. CDR3 sequence reads: CASPPGQGCEKLFF. For the CDR3, the DNA is TGTGCCAGCCCCCCGGGACAGGGTTGCGAAAAACTGTTTTTT.

The genes are TRBV7-2 and TRBJ1-1, with TRBD1 as a possible D gene (6 bases). V lost 0 bases and J lost 1, with 9 bases in between. Germline V gene data show CDR1 as SGHTA and CDR2 as FQGNSA. The CDR3 has 15 amino acids. CDR3 in DNA: TGTGCCAGCAGCTTAGCTGGGACAACGAACACTGAAGCTTTCTTT. Protein product: CASSLAGTTNTEAFF.

This chain uses TRBV19 with TRBJ1-1, with D possibly TRBD1 on 5 matching bases. Trimming left V 3 bases short and J 4 bases short, with 12 bases between. CDR3 length: 14 amino acids. In germline, CDR1 is LNHDA, CDR2 SQIVND (reference sequence). The CDR3 DNA sequence: TGTGCCAGTAGTATCCCTGACAGATCCACTGAAGCTTTCTTT. Its translation is CASSIPDRSTEAFF.

The V gene is TRBV24-1, the J gene TRBJ2-3; unclear D gene. This CDR3 comprises 14 residues. V lost 0 bases and J 11 bases, leaving 14 bases between the germline ends. Germline V CDR1 and CDR2: KGHDR, SFDVKD. CDR3 sequence (DNA): TGTGCCACCAGTGATTTGCGGCTAGGAACGGGGCAGTATTTT. Amino acids: CATSDLRLGTGQYF.

V usage is TRBV27 and J usage is TRBJ1-1; perhaps TRBD1 as D (5 bases). With 0 bases removed from V and 4 bases from J, the gap between germline ends came to 12 bases. Germline values: CDR1 MNHEY, CDR2 SMNVEV (reference sequence). The CDR3 has 15 amino acids. The DNA of the CDR3 is TGTGCCAGCAGTTTATCGTGGTTCCAGGGCACTGAAGCTTTCTTT. Protein product: CASSLSWFQGTEAFF.

The CDR3 loop is CASSSNTGVRTEAFF. CDR3 DNA sequence: TGTGCCAGCAGTTCGAATACCGGGGTGCGTACTGAAGCTTTCTTT. V and J are TRBV6-2 or TRBV6-3 and TRBJ1-1; no reliable D call. The CDR3 is 15 amino acids. The V gene's germline CDR1 is MNHEY and CDR2 SVGEGT. The ends were cut back, 4 bases at V and 5 bases at J, with 17 bases in the middle.

This chain connects TRBV7-9 to TRBJ1-1, with 7 bases matching TRBD1. Looked up from germline, CDR1 is SEHNR and CDR2 is FQNEAQ (reference sequence). The CDR3 sequence is 13 residues long. Losses at the gene ends were 1 base for V and 11 bases for J; bases not matched to a gene: 7. CDR3 nucleotide sequence: TGTGCCAGCAGCTTAGGACAGGGTCAGGGGGCTTTCTTT. Protein: CASSLGQGQGAFF.

The chain employs TRBV4-1 and TRBJ1-2; D is undetermined. Germline lookup yields CDR1 MGHRA and CDR2 YSYEKL. Trimming left V 1 base short and J 8 bases short, with 14 bases between. This CDR3 spans 14 amino acids. The CDR3 loop reads CASSQGYLARGYTF. DNA for the CDR3: TGCGCCAGCAGCCAAGGTTACCTTGCCCGGGGCTACACCTTC.

J is TRBJ1-2 and V is TRBV2, with D possibly TRBD1 on 6 matching bases. V was cut by 2 bases and J by 1 base, with 11 bases left in between. Germline V lookup: CDR1 SNHLY, CDR2 FYNNEI. The length of the CDR3 is 15 residues. The CDR3, as DNA: TGTGCCAGCAGTGAATGGGGGCGCGGTAACTATGGCTACACCTTC. This encodes CASSEWGRGNYGYTF.

The table lists this clone with a count of one. This chain joins TRBV7-7 and TRBJ1-6, with D maybe TRBD1 (6 bases). The CDR3 extends over 15 amino acids. Germline assignment: CDR1 SSHAT and CDR2 FNYEAQ (reference sequence). Trimming stripped 5 bases from V and 7 bases from J, with 15 bases between. The CDR3 DNA follows: TGTGCCAGCAGCCATGAGGGACAACGAAATTCACCCCTCCACTTT. Protein: CASSHEGQRNSPLHF.

V usage is TRBV27 and J usage is TRBJ1-5, with D possibly being TRBD1 (6 bases). Germline loops: CDR1 MNHEY, CDR2 SMNVEV (reference sequence). The V end was cut by 6 bases, the J end by 4 bases, with 10 bases between. The CDR3 runs to 13 residues. CDR3 sequence: CASSLQGNQPQHF. As DNA, the CDR3 is TGTGCCAGCAGCTTACAGGGAAATCAGCCCCAGCATTTT.

The chain is built from TRBV9 and TRBJ2-1, with D possibly TRBD1 on 6 matching bases. Germline V gene lookup returns CDR1 SGDLS and CDR2 YYNGEE. Trimming cost V 0 bases and J 0 bases, with 10 bases left between them. The CDR3 extends over 16 amino acids. CDR3 region: CASSVGGTRSYNEQFF. The CDR3 DNA follows: TGTGCCAGCAGCGTAGGGGGGACACGCTCCTACAATGAGCAGTTCTTC.

This chain joins TRBV7-9 and TRBJ2-5; 13 positions match TRBD2. J was trimmed by 1 base and V by 1 base; bases with no gene match: 9. The CDR3 extends over 19 amino acids. Germline V gene data show CDR1 as SEHNR and CDR2 as FQNEAQ (reference sequence). The CDR3 is CASSLGGLAGARFQETQYF. The CDR3 bases are TGTGCCAGCAGCTTAGGTGGACTAGCGGGGGCCAGATTCCAAGAGACCCAGTACTTC.

This rearrangement joins TRBV7-3 to TRBJ2-3; D is unresolved. There are 12 residues in the CDR3. Between the trimmed V and J ends, which lost 4 bases and 2 bases, there was a span of 4 bases. Germline CDR1 SGHTA, CDR2 FQGTGA. The CDR3 sequence: CASSSNTDTQYF. The CDR3 DNA follows: TGTGCCAGCAGCTCTAACACAGATACGCAGTATTTT. Supplemented by reference TRBV7-3 and TRBJ2-3, the full variable domain reads GAGVSQTPSNKVTEKGKYVELRCDPISGHTALYWYRQSLGQGPEFLIYFQGTGAADDSGLPNDRFFAVRPEGSVSTLKIQRTERGDSAVYLCASSSNTDTQYFGPGTRLTVL.

The gene calls are TRBV19 and TRBJ1-1; perhaps TRBD1 as D (5 bases). Deletions cut 8 bases from V and 1 base from J, with 11 bases between. The CDR3 consists of 13 residues. Per the germline V gene, CDR1 is LNHDA and CDR2 is SQIVND (reference sequence). CDR3 DNA sequence: TGTGCCAGTCATCTAGGACAGAACACTGAAGCTTTCTTT. Translation gives CASHLGQNTEAFF.

The chain couples TRBV6-2 or TRBV6-3 to TRBJ1-1, with TRBD1 matching over 8 bases. J was trimmed by 4 bases and V by 5 bases; bases with no gene match: 0. The CDR3 consists of 12 residues. The germline CDR1 and CDR2 sequences are MNHEY and SVGEGT. As DNA, the CDR3 is TGTGCCAGCAGTGGACAGGGCACTGAAGCTTTCTTT. Residues: CASSGQGTEAFF.

For this clone: Different DNA sequences within this sample yield the same CDR3. This sequence joins TRBV6-2 or TRBV6-3 and TRBJ2-2, with 7 bases fitting TRBD1. The trim removed 6 bases at V and 0 bases at J, leaving 4 bases unmatched. Germline V CDR1 and CDR2: MNHEY, SVGEGT. The CDR3 has 15 residues. The CDR3 protein is CASSPGTANTGELFF. The DNA of the CDR3 is TGTGCCAGCAGCCCCGGGACAGCGAACACCGGGGAGCTGTTTTTT.

This clone was seen only once. The rearrangement uses TRBV7-2 and TRBJ1-3; D not resolved. CDR1 is SGHTA, CDR2 FQGNSA, per germline. This CDR3 has 16 residues. V dropped 1 base and J dropped 0 bases, with 10 bases sitting between them. The CDR3 spells CASSLGAPSSGNTIYF. CDR3 sequence (DNA): TGTGCCAGCAGCTTAGGAGCACCGAGCTCTGGAAACACCATATATTTT.